This is a list of T cell receptor beta chains from one sample in a study of cytotoxic CD8 clonotypes in ibrutinib-treated CLL. TCRdb's copy holds only in-frame clones and misses some; the assay was immunoSEQ multiplex PCR. The sample gives 250,000 to 350,000 clones, 70% to 80% of which show up once; approximately 5.1% is in the top ten. Here the sequenced sample was PBMCs, taken at disease progression, from a patient treated with ibrutinib. The receptors were gathered from a human donor with chronic lymphocytic leukemia. Each CDR3 is given with its conserved first and last residue. D genes are given only for firm matches. Clone size, where shown, is once, few, many, or a class for clones that have expanded.

j_call v_call clone_size d_call cdr3_aa cdr3_nt
TRBJ1-2 TRBV5-8 . . CASRISGGGYGYTF TGTGCCAGCAGAATAAGCGGGGGCGGATATGGCTACACCTTC
TRBJ2-1 TRBV5-6 . TRBD2 CASSLTSGGYSYNEQFF TGTGCCAGCAGCCTGACTAGCGGGGGGTACTCCTACAATGAGCAGTTCTTC
TRBJ1-2 TRBV5-6 few . CASSLTGSASVYGYTF TGTGCCAGCAGCCTTACAGGGTCAGCCTCAGTCTATGGCTACACCTTC
TRBJ2-5 TRBV2 . TRBD2 CASSSEEGLAGGHQETQYF TGTGCCAGCAGCTCCGAGGAGGGGCTAGCGGGGGGCCACCAAGAGACCCAGTACTTC
TRBJ1-1 TRBV29-1 . . CSVQPRGQRNTEAFF TGCAGCGTCCAGCCTCGGGGTCAGAGGAACACTGAAGCTTTCTTT
TRBJ2-1 TRBV7-3 . . CASSLSSHYNEQFF TGTGCCAGCAGCTTAAGTTCCCACTACAATGAGCAGTTCTTC
TRBJ2-7 TRBV7-9 . . CASSPDPYEQYF TGTGCCAGCAGCCCCGACCCTTACGAGCAGTACTTC
TRBJ2-7 TRBV7-8 few . CASSFGPYEQYF TGTGCCAGCAGCTTTGGTCCCTACGAGCAGTACTTC
TRBJ1-4 TRBV29-1 . . CSVEEGRGSNEKLFF TGCAGCGTTGAAGAGGGGCGGGGGTCCAATGAAAAACTGTTTTTT
TRBJ2-7 TRBV29-1 . . CSVEVRGRVYEQYF TGCAGCGTTGAAGTTAGGGGTCGGGTCTACGAGCAGTACTTC
TRBJ2-7 TRBV5-1 . TRBD1 CASSLEARGVRTGYEQYF TGCGCCAGCAGCTTGGAGGCCAGAGGGGTGAGGACAGGCTACGAGCAGTACTTC
TRBJ2-2 TRBV2 . . CASTTQGLGGELFF TGTGCCAGCACCACCCAGGGGCTTGGCGGGGAGCTGTTTTTT
TRBJ1-6 TRBV14 . TRBD1 CASSQVAFLGQGIQALHF TGTGCCAGCAGCCAAGTGGCGTTTCTGGGACAGGGTATTCAGGCCCTCCACTTT